This T cell receptor (beta chain) was found in a study of cytomegalovirus exposure and HLA in healthy donors. Clones were read by immunoSEQ multiplex PCR, and TCRdb kept only the in-frame ones, dropping some. The profile shows 200,000 or so clones, 75% to 90% of them singletons. This receptor was taken from a man in his late teens or twenties in good health and CMV-seropositive. The specimen sequenced was PBMCs.

CDR3 sequence reads: CASAKGTSEYNEQFF. CDR3 nucleotide sequence: TGTGCCAGCGCCAAGGGGACTAGCGAGTACAATGAGCAGTTCTTC. The gene calls are TRBV4-2 and TRBJ2-1; 10 positions agree with TRBD2. The CDR3 has 15 residues. The V and J ends lost 8 bases and 4 bases, in that order; junction bases with no gene match: 8. Germline CDR1 reads LGHNA; CDR2 reads YNFKEQ.